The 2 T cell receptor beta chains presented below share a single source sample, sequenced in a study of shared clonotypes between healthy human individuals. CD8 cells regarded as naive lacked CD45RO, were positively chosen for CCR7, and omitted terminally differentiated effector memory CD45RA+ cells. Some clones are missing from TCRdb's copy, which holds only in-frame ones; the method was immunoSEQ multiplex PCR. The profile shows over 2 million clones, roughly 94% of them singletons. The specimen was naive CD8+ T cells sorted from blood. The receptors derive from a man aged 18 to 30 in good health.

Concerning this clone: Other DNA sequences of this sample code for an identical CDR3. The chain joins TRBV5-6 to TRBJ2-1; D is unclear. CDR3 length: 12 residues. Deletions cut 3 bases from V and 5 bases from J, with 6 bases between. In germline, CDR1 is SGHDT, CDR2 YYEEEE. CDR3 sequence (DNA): TGTGCCAGCAGCTACGGAGACAATGAGCAGTTCTTC. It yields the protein CASSYGDNEQFF.

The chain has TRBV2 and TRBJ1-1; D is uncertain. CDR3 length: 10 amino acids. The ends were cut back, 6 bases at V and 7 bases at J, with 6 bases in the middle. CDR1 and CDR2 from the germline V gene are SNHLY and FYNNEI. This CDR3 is CASRWSEAFF. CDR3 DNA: TGTGCCAGCAGATGGAGTGAAGCTTTCTTT.